Shown below are 3 T cell receptor beta chains from a single sample sequenced in a study of blood T cell repertoires in COVID-19. Using immunoSEQ multiplex PCR, the repertoire was profiled, and TCRdb retains in-frame clones only, with some absent. Of around 230,000 clones detected, more than 70% appear once; the ten largest clones hold roughly 8.2%. The sequencing sample was made of peripheral blood. The source of these receptors is a woman between 50 and 59 years old with acute or convalescent COVID-19.

This rearrangement joins TRBV2 to TRBJ2-1; TRBD2 matches at 7 bases. This CDR3 is 12 amino acids long. Germline CDR1 and CDR2: SNHLY and FYNNEI. V lost 6 bases and J lost 10; bases outside the gene matches: 6. CDR3 bases: TGTGCCAGCAGGGTTCTAGCGGAGGAGCAGTTCTTC. Translation: CASRVLAEEQFF.

The chain uses TRBV3-1 (or the pseudogene TRBV3-2) and TRBJ2-5; tentative D call: TRBD2 (5 bases). This CDR3 region has 15 residues. The ends were cut back, 0 bases at V and 7 bases at J, with 15 bases in the middle. CDR1 is LGHDT, CDR2 YNNKEL, per germline (reference sequence). As DNA, the CDR3 is TGTGCCAGCAGCCAAGATGTGGCTTCCCGGGGGACCCAGTACTTC. It is translated as CASSQDVASRGTQYF.

The rearrangement joins TRBV12-2 to TRBJ2-4; TRBD2, the table's D call, lacks a check against the DNA. TRBV12-2 is an annotated pseudogene. The CDR3 runs to 17 residues. CDR3 residues: CASRLAGTSGNSYIQYF. CDR3 nucleotides: TGTGCAAGTCGCTTAGCGGGGACTAGCGGGAACTCGTACATTCAGTACTTC.